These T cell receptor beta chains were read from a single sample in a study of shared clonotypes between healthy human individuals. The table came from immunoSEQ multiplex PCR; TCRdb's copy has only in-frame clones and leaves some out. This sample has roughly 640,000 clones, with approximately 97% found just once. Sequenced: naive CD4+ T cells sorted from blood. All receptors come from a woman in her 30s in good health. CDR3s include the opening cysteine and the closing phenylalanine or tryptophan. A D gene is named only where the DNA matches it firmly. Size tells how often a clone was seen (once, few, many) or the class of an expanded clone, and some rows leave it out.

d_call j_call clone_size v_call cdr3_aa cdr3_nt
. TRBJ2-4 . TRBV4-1 CASSQRSDDLAKNIQYF TGCGCCAGCAGCCAAAGGTCAGATGATTTAGCCAAAAACATTCAGTACTTC
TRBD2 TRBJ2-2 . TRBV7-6 CASSLALAGGPSTGELFF TGTGCCAGCAGCCTCGCCCTAGCGGGAGGGCCTAGCACCGGGGAGCTGTTTTTT
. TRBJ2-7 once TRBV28 CASRQGGPVAYEQYF TGTGCCAGCAGACAAGGGGGACCTGTCGCCTACGAGCAGTACTTC
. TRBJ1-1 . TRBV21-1 CASSKALRASLQKRVRIEAFF TGTGCCAGCAGCAAAGCGCTGAGGGCCTCCCTCCAGAAGCGGGTGCGCATTGAAGCTTTCTTT
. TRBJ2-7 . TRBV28 CASNIQTAYEQYF TGTGCCAGCAATATACAAACAGCCTACGAGCAGTACTTC
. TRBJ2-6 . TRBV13 CASSVRFSGANVLTF TGTGCCAGCAGCGTTAGGTTCTCTGGGGCCAACGTCCTGACTTTC
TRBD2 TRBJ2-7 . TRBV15 CATSRVAGGSYEQYF TGTGCCACCAGCAGAGTAGCGGGCGGCTCCTACGAGCAGTACTTC
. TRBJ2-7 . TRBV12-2 CASRDRDRGNGEQYF TGTGCAAGTCGCGACCGGGACAGGGGGAATGGGGAGCAGTACTTC
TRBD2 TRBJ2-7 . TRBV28 CASSHDLIAFFAGGLGEQYF TGTGCCAGCAGTCACGATCTGATCGCCTTTTTTGCGGGAGGTCTGGGCGAGCAGTACTTC
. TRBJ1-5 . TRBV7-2 CASSLQGGGNQPQHF TGTGCCAGCAGCTTACAGGGAGGGGGCAATCAGCCCCAGCATTTT
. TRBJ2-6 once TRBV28 CASSLVSGANVLTF TGTGCCAGCAGTTTAGTCTCTGGGGCCAACGTCCTGACTTTC
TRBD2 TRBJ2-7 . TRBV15 CATSRDLAGGDEQYF TGTGCCACCAGCAGAGACCTAGCGGGAGGGGACGAGCAGTACTTC
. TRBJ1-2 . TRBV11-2 CASSFQTPSNYGYTF TGTGCCAGCAGCTTCCAGACTCCGAGTAACTATGGCTACACCTTC
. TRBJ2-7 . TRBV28 CASRQGVRFAEQYF TGTGCCAGCCGCCAAGGGGTGAGGTTCGCCGAGCAGTACTTC
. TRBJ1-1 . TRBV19 CASTGFPPVANTEAFF TGTGCCAGTACCGGATTCCCCCCGGTCGCTAACACTGAAGCTTTCTTT
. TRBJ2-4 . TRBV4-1 CASSQGPLAKNIQYF TGCGCCAGCAGCCAAGGACCCCTAGCCAAAAACATTCAGTACTTC
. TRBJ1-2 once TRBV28 CASNADNYGYTF TGTGCCAGCAATGCAGACAACTATGGCTACACCTTC
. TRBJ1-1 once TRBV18 CASFRWGIDTEAFF TGTGCCAGCTTTCGTTGGGGTATAGACACTGAAGCTTTCTTT
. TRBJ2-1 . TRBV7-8 CASSPGGGRAYNEQFF TGTGCCAGCAGCCCAGGGGGCGGGAGGGCCTACAATGAGCAGTTCTTC
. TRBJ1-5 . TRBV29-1 CSVVTGNQPQHF TGCAGCGTCGTGACAGGCAATCAGCCCCAGCATTTT
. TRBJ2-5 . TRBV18 CASSFIGGGGETQYF TGTGCCAGCTCATTCATCGGCGGCGGGGGCGAGACCCAGTACTTC
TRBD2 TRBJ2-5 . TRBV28 CAIGGAGAQETQYF TGTGCCATCGGGGGGGCGGGAGCCCAAGAGACCCAGTACTTC
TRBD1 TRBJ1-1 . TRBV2 CASSLKREGTGGDTEAFF TGTGCCAGCAGTCTCAAGCGTGAAGGGACAGGGGGTGACACTGAAGCTTTCTTT
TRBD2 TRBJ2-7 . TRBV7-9 CASSFGLAGGTNYEQYF TGTGCCAGCAGCTTCGGGCTAGCGGGAGGGACTAACTACGAGCAGTACTTC
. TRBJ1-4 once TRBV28 CASSPVLGTTNEKLFF TGTGCCAGCAGTCCTGTTCTTGGAACCACTAATGAAAAACTGTTTTTT
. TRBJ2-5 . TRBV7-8 CASSTDRTGETQYF TGTGCCAGCAGCACCGACAGGACCGGTGAGACCCAGTACTTC
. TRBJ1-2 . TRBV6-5 CASSPEGGSRYGYTF TGTGCCAGCAGCCCAGAAGGGGGTTCTAGATATGGCTACACCTTC
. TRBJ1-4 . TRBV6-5 CASSSESPREKLFF TGTGCCAGCAGTTCGGAGTCCCCGAGGGAAAAACTGTTTTTT
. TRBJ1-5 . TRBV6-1 CASTTRRISNQPQHF TGTGCCAGCACTACCCGACGGATTAGCAATCAGCCCCAGCATTTT
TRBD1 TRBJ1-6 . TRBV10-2 CASSGDSNSPLHF TGCGCCAGCAGTGGGGACAGTAATTCACCCCTCCACTTT
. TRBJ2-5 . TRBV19 CASTHEETQYF TGTGCCAGTACCCACGAAGAGACCCAGTACTTC
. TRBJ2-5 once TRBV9 CASSTRPGSLETQYF TGTGCCAGCAGCACACGCCCGGGTAGCTTAGAGACCCAGTACTTC
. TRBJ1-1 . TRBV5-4 CASSSTGKLEAFF TGTGCCAGCAGCTCAACAGGTAAACTGGAAGCTTTCTTT
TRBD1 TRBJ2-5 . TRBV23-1 CASSPGTGCETQYF TGCGCCAGCAGTCCCGGGACAGGGTGCGAGACCCAGTACTTC
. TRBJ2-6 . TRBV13 CASSPLRDSGANVLTF TGTGCCAGCAGCCCTTTGCGCGACTCTGGGGCCAACGTCCTGACTTTC
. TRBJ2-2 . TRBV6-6 CASSYSSGITGELFF TGTGCCAGCAGTTACTCGTCAGGGATAACCGGGGAGCTGTTTTTT
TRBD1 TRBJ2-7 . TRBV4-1 CASSRRDRDHEQYF TGCGCCAGCAGCCGCCGGGACAGGGACCACGAGCAGTACTTC
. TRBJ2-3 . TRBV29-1 CSVAHRMSDTQYF TGCAGCGTTGCACACAGGATGTCAGATACGCAGTATTTT
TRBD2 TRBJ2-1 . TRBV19 CASSIILAGGRNEQFF TGTGCCAGTAGTATCATACTAGCGGGAGGGCGAAATGAGCAGTTCTTC
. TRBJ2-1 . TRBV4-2 CASSQDIQTNNEQFF TGTGCCAGCAGCCAAGATATACAGACCAACAATGAGCAGTTCTTC
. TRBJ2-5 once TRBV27 CASSLRGEQYF TGTGCCAGCAGTTTAAGGGGGGAGCAGTACTTC
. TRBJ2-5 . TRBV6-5 CASSYMGRREQYF TGTGCCAGCAGTTATATGGGACGTCGAGAGCAGTACTTC
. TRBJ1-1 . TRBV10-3 CAAKTGENTEAFF TGTGCCGCGAAGACAGGAGAGAACACTGAAGCTTTCTTT